This TCR beta chain came from a study of shared clonotypes between healthy human individuals. Study background: CD4 naive cells filled three plates per donor, CD4 memory three, CD8 naive two and CD8 memory one.

Regarding this clone: No antigen is known for it. The identical CDR3 is also encoded by other nucleotide sequences in the sample.

Findings and caveats of the study: The study's rarefaction showed incomplete sorted-subset sequencing despite large depth. Clonotypes not shared had lower generation probabilities than those common to all four donors.

Naive-designated CD8 cells lacked CD45RO, were positively enriched for CCR7, and omitted terminally differentiated effector memory CD45RA+ cells. Healthy HIV-negative adults without recent acute infections or vaccinations served as donors. The table came from immunoSEQ multiplex PCR; TCRdb's copy has only in-frame clones and leaves some out. Of roughly 1,800,000 clones listed, about 95% were seen once; the top ten hold less than 1.5%. Sequenced: naive CD8+ T cells sorted from blood. This sequence was found in a young man in good health.

The CDR3 sequence: CASSLVAGGPSYNEQFF. CDR3 coding DNA: TGTGCCAGCAGCTTGGTAGCGGGGGGGCCGTCCTACAATGAGCAGTTCTTC. V is TRBV5-4 and J is TRBJ2-1; TRBD2 matches 11 bases. V lost 0 bases to trimming and J lost 1 base; unmatched junction nucleotides: 3. Germline CDR1 reads SGHNT; CDR2 reads YYREEE (reference sequence). The length of the CDR3 is 17 residues.